Following are 18 T cell receptor beta chains from one sample sequenced in a study of blood T cell repertoires in COVID-19. Produced via immunoSEQ multiplex PCR; TCRdb's table is partial and in-frame only. Here the sample spans about 480,000 clones, roughly 90% being singletons. Sequenced: PBMCs or T cells enriched from blood (not recorded which). All receptors come from a woman between 35 and 50 years old who had recovered from COVID-19.

The gene calls are TRBV9 and TRBJ2-5, with TRBD2 matching over 8 bases. The CDR3 runs 15 residues. V gave up 0 bases and J gave up 4 bases; unmatched junction bases: 5. Germline lookup yields CDR1 SGDLS and CDR2 YYNGEE. CDR3 DNA sequence: TGTGCCAGCAGCGTAGACTCCGCGGGAGGAGAGACCCAGTACTTC. The encoded protein is CASSVDSAGGETQYF.

V usage is TRBV3-1 (or the pseudogene TRBV3-2) and J usage is TRBJ1-4, with a tentative D call TRBD1 (5 bases). Germline CDR1 is LGHDT and CDR2 is YNNKEL (reference sequence). V lost 1 base, J lost 6 bases, and 12 bases lay in between. The CDR3 has 15 residues. CDR3 bases: TGTGCCAGCAGCCAAGCGCGGGGGGGAGATGAAAAACTGTTTTTT. Its protein product is CASSQARGGDEKLFF.

The rearrangement uses TRBV4-1 and TRBJ2-7; 9 nucleotides agree with TRBD1. This CDR3 contains 16 residues. Germline CDR1 reads MGHRA; CDR2 reads YSYEKL. The V gene end was trimmed by 3 bases and the J gene end by 3 bases; junction bases not matched to a gene: 9. Here the CDR3 reads CASSHRGTGFNYEQYF. The DNA for the CDR3 is TGCGCCAGCAGCCATCGAGGGACAGGGTTTAACTACGAGCAGTACTTC.

The chain links TRBV5-1 to TRBJ2-7; TRBD2 agrees at 14 bases. V lost 0 bases, J lost 0 bases, and 2 bases stayed unmatched. The germline CDR1 and CDR2 sequences are SGHRS and YFSETQ. This CDR3 is built from 17 residues. In nucleotides, the CDR3 is TGCGCCAGCAGCTTGGGACTAGCGGGAGGGTTCTCCTACGAGCAGTACTTC. Protein sequence: CASSLGLAGGFSYEQYF.

The genes are TRBV4-3 and TRBJ2-7, with TRBD2 matching over 12 bases. J lost 0 bases, V lost 5 bases, and 2 bases had no gene match. This CDR3 has 15 residues. The germline gives CDR1 LGHNA, CDR2 YSLEER. CDR3 protein: CASSETSGSSYEQYF. The CDR3 nucleotides read TGCGCCAGCAGCGAGACTAGCGGGAGCTCCTACGAGCAGTACTTC.

V gene TRBV9 combines with J gene TRBJ1-1; D is ambiguous. Trimming took off 4 bases at V and 3 bases at J, with 13 bases between the two ends. CDR3 size: 14 residues. The germline V gene has CDR1 SGDLS and CDR2 YYNGEE. CDR3 nucleotides: TGTGCCAGCAGCCTTAAGCCATCCCACACTGAAGCTTTCTTT. Translating it yields CASSLKPSHTEAFF.

The chain carries TRBV11-2 and TRBJ2-3, with TRBD1 identical over 7 bases. Unmatched junction bases numbered 10, after V lost 4 bases and J lost 0 bases. This CDR3 has 17 residues. Germline CDR1 reads SGHAT; CDR2 reads FQNNGV. CDR3 residues: CASSSNPKQGSTDTQYF. The CDR3 DNA is TGTGCCAGCAGCTCTAACCCCAAACAGGGGAGCACAGATACGCAGTATTTT. Full variable domain (missing parts from reference TRBV11-2 and TRBJ2-3): EAGVAQSPRYKIIEKRQSVAFWCNPISGHATLYWYQQILGQGPKLLIQFQNNGVVDDSQLPKDRFSAERLKGVDSTLKIQPAKLEDSAVYLCASSSNPKQGSTDTQYFGPGTRLTVL.

The V and J genes are TRBV18 and TRBJ1-5; 10 bases align to TRBD1. This CDR3 spans 16 amino acids. Germline values: CDR1 KGHSH, CDR2 LQKENI. The J segment lost 7 bases and the V segment lost 3 bases, leaving 9 bases of the junction unmatched. As DNA, the CDR3 is TGTGCCAGCTCACCTTGGGACAGGGGAAGAGGGCAGCCCCAGCATTTT. Its translation: CASSPWDRGRGQPQHF.

The chain joins TRBV6-2 or TRBV6-3 to TRBJ2-7; D unclear. Trimming stripped 5 bases from V and 2 bases from J, with 13 bases between. The CDR3 runs 14 residues. Germline-derived CDR1 and CDR2 are MNHEY and SVGEGT. CDR3 bases: TGTGCCAGCAGTCCCCCGAGGCCGCCCTACGAGCAGTACTTC. Translated, it gives CASSPPRPPYEQYF.

The chain couples TRBV27 to TRBJ1-1, with 7 bases that match TRBD1. Germline V gives CDR1 MNHEY, CDR2 SMNVEV (reference sequence). The CDR3 contains 14 residues. V lost 6 bases, J lost 0 bases, and 4 bases stayed unmatched. CDR3 nucleotide sequence: TGTGCCAGCAGCCGACAGGGCTTGAACACTGAAGCTTTCTTT. Its translation: CASSRQGLNTEAFF.

The CDR3: CASRATDRGKTEAFF. In DNA form, the CDR3 reads TGTGCCAGCAGGGCAACGGACAGGGGGAAAACTGAAGCTTTCTTT. V and J are TRBV4-2 and TRBJ1-1; TRBD1 agrees at 10 bases. Trimming removed 6 bases from V and 5 bases from J; junction bases left unmatched: 9. In germline, CDR1 is LGHNA, CDR2 YNFKEQ. The CDR3 loop spans 15 amino acids.

The V call is TRBV10-3, the J call TRBJ1-1; a possible D gene is TRBD1 (6 bases). The CDR3 spans 15 residues. Germline CDR1 is ENHRY and CDR2 is SYGVKD. The germline V and J ends were trimmed by 6 bases and 2 bases, with 16 bases remaining between them. In nucleotides, the CDR3 is TGTGCCATCAGCACCTTCCAGGGGTTTAACACTGAAGCTTTCTTT. Translation gives CAISTFQGFNTEAFF.

The rearrangement uses TRBV18 and TRBJ1-1, with TRBD1 identical over 7 bases. The CDR3 is 19 amino acids. CDR1 is KGHSH, CDR2 LQKENI, per germline. Trimming removed 3 bases from V and 0 bases from J; junction bases left unmatched: 16. CDR3 amino acids: CASSPRRLTGPNMNTEAFF. The CDR3 DNA sequence: TGTGCCAGCTCACCCCGCCGTTTGACAGGGCCAAATATGAACACTGAAGCTTTCTTT.

V usage is TRBV4-3 and J usage is TRBJ2-7; D is ambiguous. V shed 2 bases and J shed 7 bases, with 18 bases lying between them. The germline V gene encodes CDR1 LGHNA and CDR2 YSLEER. The length of the CDR3 is 15 residues. CDR3 bases: TGCGCCAGCAGCCAATATTTTACGACAATCGAGGAGCAGTACTTC. Protein: CASSQYFTTIEEQYF.

A note on this clone: This specimen includes other DNA sequences encoding the same CDR3. The chain links TRBV9 to TRBJ2-1, with no clear D. This CDR3 has 15 amino acids. The V and J ends lost 1 base and 0 bases respectively, with 8 bases between them. CDR1 and CDR2 (germline): SGDLS, YYNGEE. In DNA form, the CDR3 reads TGTGCCAGCAGCGTATCCCCGAGCTCCTACAATGAGCAGTTCTTC. It is translated as CASSVSPSSYNEQFF.

The count of this clone is one. J is TRBJ1-1 and V is TRBV11-2, with TRBD1 identical over 7 bases. The CDR3 length is 14 residues. Per germline, CDR1 SGHAT and CDR2 FQNNGV. The ends lost 3 bases at V and 0 bases at J; junction bases unmatched: 1. In DNA, the CDR3 is TGTGCCAGCAGCTTGACAGGGATGAACACTGAAGCTTTCTTT. This codes for CASSLTGMNTEAFF.

This sequence joins TRBV10-3 and TRBJ1-2; the D is unclear. The CDR3 runs to 13 residues. Germline V gene data show CDR1 as ENHRY and CDR2 as SYGVKD. With 3 bases removed from V and 2 bases from J, the gap between germline ends came to 7 bases. CDR3 coding DNA: TGTGCCATCAGTGATGCACAAAACTATGGCTACACCTTC. Protein sequence: CAISDAQNYGYTF.

V usage is TRBV10-3 and J usage is TRBJ1-5, with 7 bases identical to TRBD1. CDR1 ENHRY and CDR2 SYGVKD come from the germline V gene. Losses at the gene ends were 0 bases for V and 7 bases for J; bases not matched to a gene: 3. The CDR3 is made up of 14 amino acids. CDR3 residues: CAISESTGSQPQHF. The CDR3, as DNA: TGTGCCATCAGTGAGTCGACAGGGTCCCAGCCCCAGCATTTT.